These T cell receptor beta chains were read from a single sample in a study of T cell responses to AZD1222 COVID-19 vaccine. This table comes from immunoSEQ multiplex PCR, and its TCRdb copy is limited to in-frame clones, with some not included. This repertoire shows 150,000 or so clones, more than 75% found once; its top ten account for more than 1%. Sequenced material: peripheral blood, taken 28 days after the second AZD1222 dose. The source is an adult who received the AZD1222 COVID-19 vaccine. Both conserved end residues are part of each CDR3. The D gene is left open where the match is weak. Clone size is shown for a subset of rows, as once, few, many or a class of expanded clone.

NA	NA	TRBV5-4	TRBJ2-5	TGTGCCAGCAGCCCCCCCCAGGGACCCCAAGAGACCCAGTACTTC	CASSPPQGPQETQYF
NA	NA	TRBV19	TRBJ2-6	TGTGCCAGTAGTATAGTAGAGCAGCCCATCTCTGGGGCCAACGTCCTGACTTTC	CASSIVEQPISGANVLTF
NA	NA	TRBV28	TRBJ1-1	TGTGCCAGCAGTTTTAAAATGGGGGGGCGGAACACTGAAGCTTTCTTT	CASSFKMGGRNTEAFF
NA	NA	TRBV30	TRBJ1-1	TGTGCCTGGAGTAGCAGCATGAACACTGAAGCTTTCTTT	CAWSSSMNTEAFF
NA	once	TRBV12-3/TRBV12-4	TRBJ1-2	TGTGCCAGCAGTTTACAGGGTATGGGTGGCTACACCTTC	CASSLQGMGGYTF
NA	NA	TRBV5-4	TRBJ2-1	TGTGCCAGCAGCCAGGAGCGAGGCGGCAATGAGCAGTTCTTC	CASSQERGGNEQFF
NA	NA	TRBV9	TRBJ1-2	TGTGCCAGCAGCGTAGATCCGGGACTCTATGGCTACACCTTC	CASSVDPGLYGYTF
NA	NA	TRBV3-1/TRBV3-2	TRBJ1-2	TGTGCCAGCAGCCTCCAAAACTATGGCTACACCTTC	CASSLQNYGYTF
NA	NA	TRBV29-1	TRBJ2-7	TGCAGCGTTGTAGGGGAGTTCAATAGCTCCTACGAGCAGTACTTC	CSVVGEFNSSYEQYF
TRBD2	NA	TRBV7-2	TRBJ2-3	TGTGCCAGCAGCGCGACTAGCGGGATCAGAGATACGCAGTATTTT	CASSATSGIRDTQYF
NA	NA	TRBV30	TRBJ2-5	TGTGCCTGGAGGTGGGGAGAGACCCAGTACTTC	CAWRWGETQYF
NA	NA	TRBV30	TRBJ2-3	TGTGCCTTCACTCTGGGGAGTGCAGATACGCAGTATTTT	CAFTLGSADTQYF
TRBD2	NA	TRBV5-6	TRBJ2-1	TGTGCCAGCAGCTTGGCGGCTAGCGGGAGGGGGGAGCAGTTCTTC	CASSLAASGRGEQFF